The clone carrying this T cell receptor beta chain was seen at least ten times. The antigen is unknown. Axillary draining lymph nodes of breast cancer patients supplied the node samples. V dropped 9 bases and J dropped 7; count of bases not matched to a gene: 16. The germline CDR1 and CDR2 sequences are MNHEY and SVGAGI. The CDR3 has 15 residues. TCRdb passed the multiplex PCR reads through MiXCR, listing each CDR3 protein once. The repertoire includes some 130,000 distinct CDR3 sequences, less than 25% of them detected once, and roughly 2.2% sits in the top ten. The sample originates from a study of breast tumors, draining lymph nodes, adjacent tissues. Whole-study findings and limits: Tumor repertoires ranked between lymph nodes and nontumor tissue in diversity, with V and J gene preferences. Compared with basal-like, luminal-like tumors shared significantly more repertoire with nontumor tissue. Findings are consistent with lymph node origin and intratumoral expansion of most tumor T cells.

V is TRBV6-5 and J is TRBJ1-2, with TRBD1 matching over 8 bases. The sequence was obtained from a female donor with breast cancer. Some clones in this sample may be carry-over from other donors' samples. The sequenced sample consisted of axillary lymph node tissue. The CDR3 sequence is CASSIGGGQAAGYTF. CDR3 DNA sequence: TGTGCCAGTAGCATCGGGGGGGGACAGGCGGCTGGCTACACCTTC.